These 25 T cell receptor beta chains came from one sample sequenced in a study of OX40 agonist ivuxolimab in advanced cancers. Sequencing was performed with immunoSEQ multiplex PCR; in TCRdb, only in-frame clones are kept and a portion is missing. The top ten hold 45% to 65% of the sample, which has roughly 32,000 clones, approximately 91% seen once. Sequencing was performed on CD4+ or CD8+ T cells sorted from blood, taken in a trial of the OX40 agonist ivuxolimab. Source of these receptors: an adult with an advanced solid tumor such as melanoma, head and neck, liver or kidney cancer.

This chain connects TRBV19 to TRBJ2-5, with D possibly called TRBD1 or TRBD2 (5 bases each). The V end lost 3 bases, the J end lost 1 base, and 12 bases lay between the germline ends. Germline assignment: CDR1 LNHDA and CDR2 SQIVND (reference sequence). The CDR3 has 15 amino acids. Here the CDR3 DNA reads TGTGCCAGTAGTATGTTTTGGGGGTTCCAAGAGACCCAGTACTTC. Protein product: CASSMFWGFQETQYF.

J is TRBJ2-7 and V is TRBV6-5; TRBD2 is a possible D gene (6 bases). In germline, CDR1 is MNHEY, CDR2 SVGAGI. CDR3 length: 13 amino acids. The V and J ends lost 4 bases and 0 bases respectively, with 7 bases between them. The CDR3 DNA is TGTGCCAGCAGTTTAGCGGTCTCCTACGAGCAGTACTTC. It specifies CASSLAVSYEQYF.

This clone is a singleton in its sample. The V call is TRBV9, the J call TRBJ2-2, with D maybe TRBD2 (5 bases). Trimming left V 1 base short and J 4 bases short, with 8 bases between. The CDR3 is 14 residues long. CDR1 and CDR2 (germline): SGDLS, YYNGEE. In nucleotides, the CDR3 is TGTGCCAGCAGCGTAAAGGCGGGCACCGGGGAGCTGTTTTTT. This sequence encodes CASSVKAGTGELFF.

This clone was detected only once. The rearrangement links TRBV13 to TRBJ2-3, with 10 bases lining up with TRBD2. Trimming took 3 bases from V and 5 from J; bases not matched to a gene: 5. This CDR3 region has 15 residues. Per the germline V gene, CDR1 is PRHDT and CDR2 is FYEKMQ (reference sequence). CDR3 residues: CASSFSGGQGDTQYF. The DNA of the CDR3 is TGTGCCAGCAGCTTTAGCGGGGGGCAGGGAGATACGCAGTATTTT. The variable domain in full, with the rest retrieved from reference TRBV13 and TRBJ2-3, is AAGVIQSPRHLIKEKRETATLKCYPIPRHDTVYWYQQGPGQDPQFLISFYEKMQSDKGSIPDRFSAQQFSDYHSELNMSSLELGDSALYFCASSFSGGQGDTQYFGPGTRLTVL.

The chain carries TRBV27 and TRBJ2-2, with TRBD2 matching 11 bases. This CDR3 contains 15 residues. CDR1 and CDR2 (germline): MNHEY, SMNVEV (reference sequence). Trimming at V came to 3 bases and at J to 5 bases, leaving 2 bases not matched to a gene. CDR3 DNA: TGTGCCAGCAGTTTTAGGACTAGCGGGACCGGGGAGCTGTTTTTT. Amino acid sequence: CASSFRTSGTGELFF.

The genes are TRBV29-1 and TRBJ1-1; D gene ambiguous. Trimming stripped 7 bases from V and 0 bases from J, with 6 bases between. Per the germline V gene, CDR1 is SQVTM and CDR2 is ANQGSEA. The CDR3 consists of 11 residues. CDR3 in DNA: TGCAGCGGATACATGAACACTGAAGCTTTCTTT. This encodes CSGYMNTEAFF.

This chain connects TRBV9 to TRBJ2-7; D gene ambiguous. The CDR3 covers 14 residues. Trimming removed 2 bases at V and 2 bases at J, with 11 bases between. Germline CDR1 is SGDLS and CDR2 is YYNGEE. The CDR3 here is CASSVGEDAYEQYF. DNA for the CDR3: TGTGCCAGCAGCGTGGGTGAGGACGCCTACGAGCAGTACTTC.

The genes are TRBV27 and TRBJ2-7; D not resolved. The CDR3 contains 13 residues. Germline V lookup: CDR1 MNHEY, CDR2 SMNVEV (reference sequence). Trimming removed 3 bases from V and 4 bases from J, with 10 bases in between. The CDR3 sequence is CASSFVTGYEQYF. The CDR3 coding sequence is TGTGCCAGCAGTTTTGTTACTGGTTACGAGCAGTACTTC.

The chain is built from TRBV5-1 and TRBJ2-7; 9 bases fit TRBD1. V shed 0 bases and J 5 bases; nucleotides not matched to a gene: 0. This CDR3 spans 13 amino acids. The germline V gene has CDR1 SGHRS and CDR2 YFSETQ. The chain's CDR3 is CASSLGQGDEQYF. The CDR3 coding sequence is TGCGCCAGCAGCTTGGGACAGGGGGACGAGCAGTACTTC.

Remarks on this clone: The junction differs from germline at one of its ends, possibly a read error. CDR3 in DNA: TGTGCTAGCAGCTTAGATTCGGGTACTGGAAACACCATATATTTT. Amino acids: CASSLDSGTGNTIYF. The V call is TRBV7-7, the J call TRBJ1-3; D gene unclear. This CDR3 spans 15 amino acids. The V gene's germline CDR1 is SSHAT and CDR2 FNYEAQ (reference sequence).

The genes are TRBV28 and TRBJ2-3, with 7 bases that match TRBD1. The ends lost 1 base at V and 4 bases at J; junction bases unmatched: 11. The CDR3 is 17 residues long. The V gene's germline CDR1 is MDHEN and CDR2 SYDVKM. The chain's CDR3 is CASSLSPRQGTPDTQYF. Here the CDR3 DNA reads TGTGCCAGCAGTTTATCCCCGCGACAGGGTACGCCAGATACGCAGTATTTT.

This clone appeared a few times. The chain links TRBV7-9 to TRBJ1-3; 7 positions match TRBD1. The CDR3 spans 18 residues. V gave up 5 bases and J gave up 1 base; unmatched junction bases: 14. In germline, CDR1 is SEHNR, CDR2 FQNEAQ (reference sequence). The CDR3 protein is CASSPRSAGGWSGNTIYF. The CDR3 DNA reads TGTGCCAGCAGCCCACGATCCGCAGGGGGTTGGTCTGGAAACACCATATATTTT.

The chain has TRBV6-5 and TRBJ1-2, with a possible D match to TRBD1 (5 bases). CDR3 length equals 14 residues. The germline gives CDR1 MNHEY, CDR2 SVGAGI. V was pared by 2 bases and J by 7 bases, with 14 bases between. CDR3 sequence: CASSYETAPGGYTF. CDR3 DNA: TGTGCCAGCAGTTACGAGACAGCCCCGGGTGGCTACACCTTC.

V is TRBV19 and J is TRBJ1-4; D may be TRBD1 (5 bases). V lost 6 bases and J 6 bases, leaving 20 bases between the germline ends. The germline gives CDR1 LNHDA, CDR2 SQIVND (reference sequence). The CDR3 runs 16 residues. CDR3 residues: CASSRDGETPDEKLFF. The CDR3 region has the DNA TGTGCCAGTAGCAGGGACGGCGAAACCCCGGATGAAAAACTGTTTTTT.

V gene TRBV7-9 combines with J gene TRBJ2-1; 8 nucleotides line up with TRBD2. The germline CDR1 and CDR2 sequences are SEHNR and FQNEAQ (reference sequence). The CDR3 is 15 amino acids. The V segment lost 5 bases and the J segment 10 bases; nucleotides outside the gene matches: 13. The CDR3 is CASSPLGRGAPEQFF. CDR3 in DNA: TGTGCCAGCAGCCCGCTCGGGCGGGGGGCCCCCGAGCAGTTCTTC.

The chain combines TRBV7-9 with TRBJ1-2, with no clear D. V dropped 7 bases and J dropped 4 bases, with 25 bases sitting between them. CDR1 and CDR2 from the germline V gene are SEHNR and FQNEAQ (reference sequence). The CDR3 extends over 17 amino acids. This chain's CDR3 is CASTYPLGLYESYGYTF. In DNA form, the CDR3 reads TGTGCCAGCACCTACCCCTTGGGCCTCTATGAATCCTATGGCTACACCTTC.

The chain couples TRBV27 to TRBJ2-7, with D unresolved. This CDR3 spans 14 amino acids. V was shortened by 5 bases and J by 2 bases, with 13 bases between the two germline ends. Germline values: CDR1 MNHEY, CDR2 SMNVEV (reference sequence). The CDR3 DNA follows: TGTGCCAGCAGTCGGCTGACGAGGACCTACGAGCAGTACTTC. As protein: CASSRLTRTYEQYF.

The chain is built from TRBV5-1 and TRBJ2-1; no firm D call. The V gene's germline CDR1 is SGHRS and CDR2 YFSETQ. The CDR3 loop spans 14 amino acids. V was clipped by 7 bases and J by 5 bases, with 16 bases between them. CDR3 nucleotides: TGCGCCAGCGGCTCCTACTCAACCGACAATGAGCAGTTCTTC. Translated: CASGSYSTDNEQFF.

As DNA, the CDR3 is TGTGCCAGCAGCCTTACGGAGGCTCCCAATGAGCAGTTCTTC. It encodes CASSLTEAPNEQFF. The chain couples TRBV7-9 to TRBJ2-1, with TRBD2 as a possible D gene (5 bases). Trimming shortened V by 5 bases and J by 6 bases, and 14 bases separated the two germline ends. CDR3 length equals 14 residues. CDR1 is SEHNR, CDR2 FQNEAQ, per germline (reference sequence).

This CDR3 reads CASATGSYEQYF. The CDR3, as DNA: TGTGCCAGTGCGACAGGTTCCTACGAGCAGTACTTC. V is TRBV19 and J is TRBJ2-7; perhaps TRBD1 as D (6 bases). Trimming removed 8 bases at V and 1 base at J, with 9 bases between. The CDR3 spans 12 residues. Per the germline V gene, CDR1 is LNHDA and CDR2 is SQIVND (reference sequence). The whole variable domain, remainder taken from reference TRBV19 and TRBJ2-7, is DGGITQSPKYLFRKEGQNVTLSCEQNLNHDAMYWYRQDPGQGLRLIYYSQIVNDFQKGDIAEGYSVSREKKESFPLTVTSAQKNPTAFYLCASATGSYEQYFGPGTRLTVT.

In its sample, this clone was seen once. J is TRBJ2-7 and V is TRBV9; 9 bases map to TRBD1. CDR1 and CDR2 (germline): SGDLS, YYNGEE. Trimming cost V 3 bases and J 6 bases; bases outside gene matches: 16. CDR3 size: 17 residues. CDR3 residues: CASSATSNWDRAGEQYF. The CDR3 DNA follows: TGTGCCAGCAGCGCTACTTCCAACTGGGACAGGGCCGGCGAGCAGTACTTC.

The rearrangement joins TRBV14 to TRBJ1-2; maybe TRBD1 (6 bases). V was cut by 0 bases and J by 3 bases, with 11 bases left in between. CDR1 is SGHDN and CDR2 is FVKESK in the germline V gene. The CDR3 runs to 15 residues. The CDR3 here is CASSQEDRIYYGYTF. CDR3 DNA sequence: TGTGCCAGCAGCCAAGAAGACAGGATTTACTATGGCTACACCTTC.

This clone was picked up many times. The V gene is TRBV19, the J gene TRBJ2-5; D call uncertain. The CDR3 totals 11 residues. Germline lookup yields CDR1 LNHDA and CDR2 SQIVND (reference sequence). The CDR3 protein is CGTQWGETQYF. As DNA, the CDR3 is TGTGGCACCCAGTGGGGAGAGACCCAGTACTTC.

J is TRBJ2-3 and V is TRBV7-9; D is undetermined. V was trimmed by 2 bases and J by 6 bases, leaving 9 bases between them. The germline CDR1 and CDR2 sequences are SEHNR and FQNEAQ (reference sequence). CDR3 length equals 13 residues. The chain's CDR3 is CASSLPLDDTQYF. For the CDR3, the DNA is TGTGCCAGCAGCTTACCGTTGGACGATACGCAGTATTTT.

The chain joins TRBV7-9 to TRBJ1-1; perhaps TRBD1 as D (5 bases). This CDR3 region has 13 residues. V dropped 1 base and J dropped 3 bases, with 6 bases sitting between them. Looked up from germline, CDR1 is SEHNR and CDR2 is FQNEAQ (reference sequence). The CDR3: CASSLGGDTEAFF. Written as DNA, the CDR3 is TGTGCCAGCAGCTTAGGGGGGGACACTGAAGCTTTCTTT.